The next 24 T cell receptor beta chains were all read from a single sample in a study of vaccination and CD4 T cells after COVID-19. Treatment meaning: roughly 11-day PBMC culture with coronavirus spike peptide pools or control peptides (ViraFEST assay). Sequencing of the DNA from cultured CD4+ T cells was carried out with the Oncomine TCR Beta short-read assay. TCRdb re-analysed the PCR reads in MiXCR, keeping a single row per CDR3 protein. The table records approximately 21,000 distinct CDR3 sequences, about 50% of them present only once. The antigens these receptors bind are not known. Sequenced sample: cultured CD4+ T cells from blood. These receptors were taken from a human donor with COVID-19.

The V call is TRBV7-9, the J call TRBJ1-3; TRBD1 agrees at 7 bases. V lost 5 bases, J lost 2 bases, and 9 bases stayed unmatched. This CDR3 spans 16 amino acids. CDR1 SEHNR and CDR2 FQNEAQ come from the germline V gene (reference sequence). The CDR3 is CASSAGTARPGNTIYF. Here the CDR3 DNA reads TGTGCCAGCAGCGCCGGGACAGCGCGCCCTGGAAACACCATATATTTT.

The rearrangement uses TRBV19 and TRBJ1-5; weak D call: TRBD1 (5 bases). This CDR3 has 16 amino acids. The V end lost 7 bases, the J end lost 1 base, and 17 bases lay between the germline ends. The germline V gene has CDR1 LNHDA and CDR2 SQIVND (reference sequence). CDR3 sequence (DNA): TGTGCCAGTACCCCCCGGAGGGGACTGAGCAATCAGCCCCAGCATTTT. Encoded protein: CASTPRRGLSNQPQHF. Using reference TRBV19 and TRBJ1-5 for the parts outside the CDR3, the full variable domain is DGGITQSPKYLFRKEGQNVTLSCEQNLNHDAMYWYRQDPGQGLRLIYYSQIVNDFQKGDIAEGYSVSREKKESFPLTVTSAQKNPTAFYLCASTPRRGLSNQPQHFGDGTRLSIL.

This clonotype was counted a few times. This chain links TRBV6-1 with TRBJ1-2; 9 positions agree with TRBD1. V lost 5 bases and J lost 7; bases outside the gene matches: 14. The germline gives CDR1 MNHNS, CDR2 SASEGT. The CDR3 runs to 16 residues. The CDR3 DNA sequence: TGTGCCAGCAGTAGACCCGGGACAGGGAGCTTTGGTGGCTACACCTTC. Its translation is CASSRPGTGSFGGYTF.

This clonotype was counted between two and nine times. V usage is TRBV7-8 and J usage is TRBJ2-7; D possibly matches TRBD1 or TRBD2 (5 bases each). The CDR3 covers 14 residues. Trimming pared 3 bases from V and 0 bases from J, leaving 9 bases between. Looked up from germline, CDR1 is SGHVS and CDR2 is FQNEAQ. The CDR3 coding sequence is TGTGCCAGCAGCTTTAGGGACGGCTCCTACGAGCAGTACTTC. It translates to CASSFRDGSYEQYF.

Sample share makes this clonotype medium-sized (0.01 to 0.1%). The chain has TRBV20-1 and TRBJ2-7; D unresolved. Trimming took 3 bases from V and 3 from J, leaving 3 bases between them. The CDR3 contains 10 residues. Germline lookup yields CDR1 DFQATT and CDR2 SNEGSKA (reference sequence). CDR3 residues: CSASYYEQYF. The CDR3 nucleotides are TGCAGTGCTAGCTACTACGAGCAGTACTTC.

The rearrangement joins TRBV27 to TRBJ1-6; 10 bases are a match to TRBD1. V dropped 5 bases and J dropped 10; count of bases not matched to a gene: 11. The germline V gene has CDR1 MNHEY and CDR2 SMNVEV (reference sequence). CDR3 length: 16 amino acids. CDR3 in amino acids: CASSDSGTGASSPLHF. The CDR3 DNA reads TGTGCCAGCAGTGATTCCGGGACAGGGGCTTCCTCACCCCTCCACTTT.

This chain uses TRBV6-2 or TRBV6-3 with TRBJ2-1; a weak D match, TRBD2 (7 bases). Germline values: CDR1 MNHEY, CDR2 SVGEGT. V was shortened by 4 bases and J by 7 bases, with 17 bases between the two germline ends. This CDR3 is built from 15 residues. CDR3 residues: CASSSVGGAGNEQFF. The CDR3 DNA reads TGTGCCAGCAGTTCCGTTGGGGGGGCGGGGAATGAGCAGTTCTTC.

Here the CDR3 DNA reads TGTGCCAGCAGCTTAGATCGGGAAAGGGCGAGGACCGGGGAGCTGTTTTTT. It is translated as CASSLDRERARTGELFF. This chain connects TRBV11-3 to TRBJ2-2; TRBD2 is a possible D gene (5 bases). The CDR3 is 17 residues long. V was clipped by 0 bases and J by 5 bases, with 16 bases between them. CDR1 is SGHNT, CDR2 YENEEA, per germline.

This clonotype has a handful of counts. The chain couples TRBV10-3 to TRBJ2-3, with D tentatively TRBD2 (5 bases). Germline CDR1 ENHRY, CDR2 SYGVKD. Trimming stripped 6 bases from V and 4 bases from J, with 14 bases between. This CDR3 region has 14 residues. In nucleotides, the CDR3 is TGTGCCATCAGACGGCCCGGGGAGTCAGATACGCAGTATTTT. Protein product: CAIRRPGESDTQYF.

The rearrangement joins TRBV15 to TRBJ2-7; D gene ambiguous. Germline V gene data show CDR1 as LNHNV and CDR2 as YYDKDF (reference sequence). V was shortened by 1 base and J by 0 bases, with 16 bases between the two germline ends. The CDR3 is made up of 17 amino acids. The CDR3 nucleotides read TGTGCCACCAGCAGAGGAGACACGTCTCCCCTCTCCTACGAGCAGTACTTC. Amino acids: CATSRGDTSPLSYEQYF.

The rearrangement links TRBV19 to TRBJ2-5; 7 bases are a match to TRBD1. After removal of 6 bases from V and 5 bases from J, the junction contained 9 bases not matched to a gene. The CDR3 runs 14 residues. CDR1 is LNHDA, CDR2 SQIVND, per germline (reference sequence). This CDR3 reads CASRPTGARETQYF. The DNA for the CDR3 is TGTGCCAGTAGACCTACAGGGGCCCGGGAGACCCAGTACTTC.

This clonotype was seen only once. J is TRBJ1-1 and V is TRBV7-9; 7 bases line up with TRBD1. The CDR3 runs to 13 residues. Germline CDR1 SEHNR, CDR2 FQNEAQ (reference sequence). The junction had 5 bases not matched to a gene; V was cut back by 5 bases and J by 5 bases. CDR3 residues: CASSVPGQTEAFF. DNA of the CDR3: TGTGCCAGCAGCGTGCCGGGACAGACTGAAGCTTTCTTT.

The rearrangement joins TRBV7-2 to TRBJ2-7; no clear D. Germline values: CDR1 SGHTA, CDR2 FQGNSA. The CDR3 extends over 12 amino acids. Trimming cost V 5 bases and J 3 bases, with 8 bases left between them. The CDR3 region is CASSLAYYEQYF. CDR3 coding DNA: TGTGCCAGCAGCCTCGCCTACTACGAGCAGTACTTC.

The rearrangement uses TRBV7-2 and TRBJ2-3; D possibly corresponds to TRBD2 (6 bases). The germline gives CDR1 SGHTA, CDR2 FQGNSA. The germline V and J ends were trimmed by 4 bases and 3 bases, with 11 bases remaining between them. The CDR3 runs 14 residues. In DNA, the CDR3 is TGTGCCAGCAGCTCACTAGCCTCTACAGATACGCAGTATTTT. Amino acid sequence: CASSSLASTDTQYF.

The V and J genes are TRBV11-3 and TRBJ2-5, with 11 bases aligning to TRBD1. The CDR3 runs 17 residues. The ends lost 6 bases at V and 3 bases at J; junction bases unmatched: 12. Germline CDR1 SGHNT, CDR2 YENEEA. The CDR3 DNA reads TGTGCCAGCAGTTATTTCCGGGACAGGGGGGAGAAAGAGACCCAGTACTTC. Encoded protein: CASSYFRDRGEKETQYF.

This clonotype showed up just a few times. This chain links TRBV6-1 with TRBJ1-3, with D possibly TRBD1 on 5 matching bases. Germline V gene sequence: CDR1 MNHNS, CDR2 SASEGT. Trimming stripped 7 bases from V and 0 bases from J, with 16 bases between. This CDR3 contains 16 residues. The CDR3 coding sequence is TGTGCCAGCAATGTTCCGGGACGGAGCTCTGGAAACACCATATATTTT. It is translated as CASNVPGRSSGNTIYF.

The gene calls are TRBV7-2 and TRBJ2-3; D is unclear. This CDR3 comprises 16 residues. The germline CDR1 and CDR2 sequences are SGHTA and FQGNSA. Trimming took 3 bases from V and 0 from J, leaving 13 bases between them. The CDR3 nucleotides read TGTGCCAGCAGCTTTGTTTTCTTGACTAGCACAGATACGCAGTATTTT. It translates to CASSFVFLTSTDTQYF.

CDR3 in DNA: TGTGCCAGCAGCCCTCTTTTTAGGGAGGGCAAGAATTCACCCCTCCACTTT. As protein: CASSPLFREGKNSPLHF. The rearrangement uses TRBV11-2 and TRBJ1-6; no clear D. This CDR3 region has 17 residues. Trimming pared 5 bases from V and 7 bases from J, leaving 21 bases between. The germline V gene has CDR1 SGHAT and CDR2 FQNNGV.

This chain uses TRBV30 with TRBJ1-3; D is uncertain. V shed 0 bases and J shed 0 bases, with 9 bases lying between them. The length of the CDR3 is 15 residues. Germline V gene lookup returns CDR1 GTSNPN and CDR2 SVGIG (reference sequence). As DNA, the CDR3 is TGTGCCTGGAGTGTACAGCCCTTCTCTGGAAACACCATATATTTT. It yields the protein CAWSVQPFSGNTIYF.

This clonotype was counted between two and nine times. The CDR3 here is CASSPSESQGYF. In DNA form, the CDR3 reads TGTGCCAGCAGCCCCTCGGAATCACAGGGGTATTTT. The chain is built from TRBV7-2 and TRBJ2-3; the D gene is possibly TRBD1 (6 bases). CDR1 and CDR2 from the germline V gene are SGHTA and FQGNSA. V was cut by 5 bases and J by 14 bases, with 17 bases left in between. The CDR3 has 12 amino acids.

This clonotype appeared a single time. In DNA form, the CDR3 reads TGCAGTGCTAGAAAGGCGACTAGCGGGGGATACAATGAGCAGTTCTTC. This sequence encodes CSARKATSGGYNEQFF. The V and J genes are TRBV20-1 and TRBJ2-1, with 12 bases fitting TRBD2. After removal of 2 bases from V and 4 bases from J, the junction contained 6 bases not matched to a gene. The CDR3 loop spans 16 amino acids. Germline CDR1 is DFQATT and CDR2 is SNEGSKA (reference sequence).

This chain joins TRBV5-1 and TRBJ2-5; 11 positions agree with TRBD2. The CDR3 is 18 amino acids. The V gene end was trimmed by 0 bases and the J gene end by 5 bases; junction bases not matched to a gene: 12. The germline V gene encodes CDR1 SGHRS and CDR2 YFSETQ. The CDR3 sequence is CASSLGPSGGPPAETQYF. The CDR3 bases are TGCGCCAGCAGCTTGGGACCTAGCGGGGGGCCCCCAGCGGAGACCCAGTACTTC.

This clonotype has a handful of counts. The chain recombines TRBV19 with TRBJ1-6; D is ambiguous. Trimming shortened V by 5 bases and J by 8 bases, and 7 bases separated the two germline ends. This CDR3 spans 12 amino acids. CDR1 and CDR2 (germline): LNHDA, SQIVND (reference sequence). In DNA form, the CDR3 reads TGTGCCAGTAGTTACCGAGATTCACCCCTCCACTTT. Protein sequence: CASSYRDSPLHF.

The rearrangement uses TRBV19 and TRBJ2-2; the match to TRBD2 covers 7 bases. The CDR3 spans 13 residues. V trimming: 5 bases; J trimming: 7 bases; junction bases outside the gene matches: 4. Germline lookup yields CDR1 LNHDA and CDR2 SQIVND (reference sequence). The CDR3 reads CASSLGEGGELFF. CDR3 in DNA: TGTGCCAGTAGTCTAGGGGAGGGCGGGGAGCTGTTTTTT.